The rows below give T cell receptor beta chains drawn from one sample of a study of blood T cell repertoires in COVID-19. Repertoires were generated with immunoSEQ multiplex PCR, while TCRdb's copy carries only in-frame clones and drops some. The sample includes 140,000 to 150,000 clones, approximately 78% of them seen just once. Sequencing input: peripheral blood. The receptors were sampled from a human donor with acute or convalescent COVID-19. The donor label of this sample is uncertain. CDR3s include the opening cysteine and the closing phenylalanine or tryptophan. Fields, in order: clone size, J gene, V gene, CDR3 protein. Clone size appears in some rows only: once, few, many, or a class for an expanded clone.

. | TRBJ1-1 | TRBV10-1 | CASKQGVGTEAFF
once | TRBJ1-1 | TRBV30 | CAWRFDTLFTEAFF
. | TRBJ1-2 | TRBV10-2 | CASSYDRTTNYGYTF
. | TRBJ1-2 | TRBV2 | CASRMGFTGQATVPINYGYTF
. | TRBJ1-6 | TRBV18 | CASSPQGSYNSPLHF
. | TRBJ1-1 | TRBV6-5 | CASSYWGQGEAFF
. | TRBJ2-2 | TRBV30 | CAWSSQAAGELFF
. | TRBJ1-4 | TRBV4-1 | CASSQDLGQKKLFF
few | TRBJ1-1 | TRBV19 | CASTRTGVSSTEAFF
once | TRBJ2-7 | TRBV4-2 | CASSQDYLLQYF
. | TRBJ2-7 | TRBV7-2 | CASSAPPGQGAHEQYF
. | TRBJ1-5 | TRBV3-1/TRBV3-2 | CASSQGNSPNQPQHF
. | TRBJ2-6 | TRBV5-1 | CASSPPVSSGANVLTF
. | TRBJ1-5 | TRBV5-8 | CASRPGQSGQPQHF
. | TRBJ2-3 | TRBV20-1 | CSASTSGGYTQYF